The 8 T cell receptor beta chains presented below share a single source sample, sequenced in a study of cytomegalovirus exposure and HLA in healthy donors. A multiplex PCR was run with 60 Vbeta primers and 13 Jbeta primers. Clones were sequenced by immunoSEQ multiplex PCR, and TCRdb holds only the in-frame ones, with some missing. This sample yields around 140,000 clones, of which roughly 79% are seen a single time; more than 9.5% belongs to the top ten. The sample taken for sequencing was PBMCs. The receptors were gathered from a woman aged 60 to 75 in good health and CMV-seropositive.

This chain links TRBV9 with TRBJ2-7, with 7 bases that match TRBD2. Germline values: CDR1 SGDLS, CDR2 YYNGEE. This CDR3 is built from 16 residues. V trimming: 0 bases; J trimming: 6 bases; junction bases outside the gene matches: 12. The CDR3 DNA reads TGTGCCAGCAGCGTAGGGAGAGGGAGGGGCTCGGGCGAGCAGTACTTC. The encoded protein is CASSVGRGRGSGEQYF.

About this clone: The same CDR3 arises from other DNA sequences in this sample as well. The chain links TRBV19 to TRBJ2-7, with D unresolved. V was clipped by 1 base and J by 6 bases, with 7 bases between them. The CDR3 runs 12 residues. CDR1 is LNHDA and CDR2 is SQIVND in the germline V gene (reference sequence). CDR3 DNA sequence: TGTGCCAGTAGTATAGGCGCCGGCGAGCAGTACTTC. This translates into CASSIGAGEQYF. The variable domain in full, with the rest retrieved from reference TRBV19 and TRBJ2-7, is DGGITQSPKYLFRKEGQNVTLSCEQNLNHDAMYWYRQDPGQGLRLIYYSQIVNDFQKGDIAEGYSVSREKKESFPLTVTSAQKNPTAFYLCASSIGAGEQYFGPGTRLTVT.

In its sample, this clone was seen once. The chain has TRBV10-3 and TRBJ2-3, with TRBD2 identical over 10 bases. V shed 6 bases, J shed 1 base, and the junction held 1 base outside the gene matches. Germline V gives CDR1 ENHRY, CDR2 SYGVKD. The CDR3 has 14 residues. The CDR3 nucleotides are TGTGCCATCAGAGGGACTAGCGGCACAGATACGCAGTATTTT. It codes for CAIRGTSGTDTQYF.

J is TRBJ2-5 and V is TRBV7-2; 9 bases match TRBD1. CDR3 size: 14 residues. The germline gives CDR1 SGHTA, CDR2 FQGNSA. V lost 5 bases and J lost 7; bases outside the gene matches: 8. CDR3 DNA sequence: TGTGCCAGCAGCCCGGGACAGGGTGTGGGGACCCAGTACTTC. Encoded protein: CASSPGQGVGTQYF. Full variable domain (missing parts from reference TRBV7-2 and TRBJ2-5): GAGVSQSPSNKVTEKGKDVELRCDPISGHTALYWYRQSLGQGLEFLIYFQGNSAPDKSGLPSDRFSAERTGGSVSTLTIQRTQQEDSAVYLCASSPGQGVGTQYFGPGTRLLVL.

This clone was observed once. The chain is built from TRBV9 and TRBJ2-3, with 13 bases identical to TRBD2. Germline V lookup: CDR1 SGDLS, CDR2 YYNGEE. Germline trimming cut 4 bases from V and 4 bases from J; bases unmatched to any gene: 6. The CDR3 has 16 amino acids. Written as DNA, the CDR3 is TGTGCCAGCAGCCGAACACTAGCGGGAGGGTCAGATACGCAGTATTTT. Its protein is CASSRTLAGGSDTQYF.

The V call is TRBV27, the J call TRBJ1-5, with D perhaps TRBD1 (6 bases). Germline V lookup: CDR1 MNHEY, CDR2 SMNVEV (reference sequence). The CDR3 runs to 15 residues. The V end lost 7 bases, the J end lost 1 base, and 14 bases lay between the germline ends. The CDR3 protein is CASKVGQQSNQPQHF. CDR3 coding DNA: TGTGCCAGCAAAGTTGGACAGCAAAGCAATCAGCCCCAGCATTTT.

As concerns this clone: One end of the junction is discordant with germline, which a read error may explain. The CDR3 region is CASTHRLAGESFAKNMQYF. The CDR3 DNA reads TGTGCCAGTACTCATAGACTAGCGGGAGAATCATTCGCCAAAAACATGCAGTACTTC. The rearrangement joins TRBV19 to TRBJ2-4; 12 nucleotides align to TRBD2. The CDR3 covers 19 residues. The germline gives CDR1 LNHDA, CDR2 SQIVND (reference sequence). Full variable domain (outside the CDR3, taken from reference TRBV19 and TRBJ2-4): DGGITQSPKYLFRKEGQNVTLSCEQNLNHDAMYWYRQDPGQGLRLIYYSQIVNDFQKGDIAEGYSVSREKKESFPLTVTSAQKNPTAFYLCASTHRLAGESFAKNMQYFGAGTRLSVL.

V gene TRBV6-5 combines with J gene TRBJ2-3, with TRBD2 matching 7 bases. V was clipped by 4 bases and J by 1 base; unmatched bases: 8. This CDR3 region has 16 residues. Germline CDR1 and CDR2: MNHEY and SVGAGI. The CDR3 region is CASSSVGRGGTDTQYF. The DNA for the CDR3 is TGTGCCAGCAGTTCCGTCGGACGGGGGGGCACAGATACGCAGTATTTT.